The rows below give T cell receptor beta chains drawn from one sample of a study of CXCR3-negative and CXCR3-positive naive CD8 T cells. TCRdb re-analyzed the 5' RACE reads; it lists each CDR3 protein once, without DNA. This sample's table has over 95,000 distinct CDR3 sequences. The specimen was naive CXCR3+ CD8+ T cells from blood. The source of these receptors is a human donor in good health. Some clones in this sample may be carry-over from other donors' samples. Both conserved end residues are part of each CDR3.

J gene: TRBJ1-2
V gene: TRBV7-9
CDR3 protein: CASSRGQQANYGYTF

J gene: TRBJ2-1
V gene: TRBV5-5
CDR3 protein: CASSRGQLYNEQFF

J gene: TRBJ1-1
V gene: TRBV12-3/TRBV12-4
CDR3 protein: CASTIGGNTEAFF

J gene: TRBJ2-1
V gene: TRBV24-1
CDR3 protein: CATSDLAGENEQFF

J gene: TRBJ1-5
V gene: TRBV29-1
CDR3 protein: CSVDLRKGQNSNQPQHF

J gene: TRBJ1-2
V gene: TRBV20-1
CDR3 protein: CSARGRGYRYGYTF

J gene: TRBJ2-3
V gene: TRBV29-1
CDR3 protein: CSVEDGRTTTDTQYF

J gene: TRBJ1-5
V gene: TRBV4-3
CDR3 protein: CASSQDLTQDPYSNQPQHF

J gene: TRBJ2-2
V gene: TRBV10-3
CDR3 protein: CAISESSDRVKGGELFF

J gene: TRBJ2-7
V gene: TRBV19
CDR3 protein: CASSIARGGSYEQYF

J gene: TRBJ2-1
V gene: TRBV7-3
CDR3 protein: CASSLKHGHGLGDEQFF

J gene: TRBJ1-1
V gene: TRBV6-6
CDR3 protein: CASSYSTGQGHTEAFF

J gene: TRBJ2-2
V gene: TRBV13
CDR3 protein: CASSLGLGNTGELFF

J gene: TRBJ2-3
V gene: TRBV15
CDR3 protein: CATSRDKGTDTQYF

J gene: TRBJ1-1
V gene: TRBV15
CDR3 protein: CATSRDSKGEEAFF

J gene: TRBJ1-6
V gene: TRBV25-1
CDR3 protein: CASSVLQGWNSPLHF